The clone carrying this T cell receptor (beta chain) was detected only a few times. TCRdb passed the RT-PCR reads through MiXCR, listing each CDR3 protein once. The repertoire consists of more than 600,000 distinct CDR3 sequences, with approximately 15% occurring once and the leading ten covering 3.6%. With V trimmed by 5 bases and J by 0 bases, 8 bases remained unmatched. The germline V gene encodes CDR1 SGHNT and CDR2 YENEEA. CDR3 length: 17 amino acids. The V and J genes are TRBV11-3 and TRBJ2-3; 10 bases match TRBD2. The sequenced material came from memory CD4+ T cells from blood. The TCR comes from a female donor in good health, serving as a healthy control. The CDR3 DNA follows: TGTGCCAGCAGCGAAGCGGGAGGGTACGCTAGCACAGATACGCAGTATTTT. Protein product: CASSEAGGYASTDTQYF.